One T cell receptor beta chain is described in this entry. Its antigen is not identified. The sample belongs to a study of T cells after yellow fever vaccination. About the research overall: Preparation used SMART-Seq v4 Ultra Low Input for the low-cell-number fractions. Study conclusions and caveats: Post-booster reappearance was seen for most primary-vaccination clones (around 96% CD4, around 91% CD8). Clonotypes appearing in both CD4 and CD8 compartments existed, and their share was small.

CDR1 and CDR2 (germline): LGHNA, YNFKEQ. The CDR3 is 17 amino acids. With 1 base clipped from V and 6 bases from J, the junction kept 11 bases outside the gene matches. The TCR cDNA carried a universal primer site and UMIs from 5'RACE template switching. TCRdb reprocessed the 5' RACE reads with MiXCR, giving one entry per CDR3 protein. The table includes under 550,000 distinct CDR3 sequences, roughly a fifth detected once. This chain joins TRBV4-2 and TRBJ2-5; TRBD1 matches 10 bases. This sequence was found in a man between 18 and 29 years old who received the YFV17D yellow fever vaccine. The input for sequencing was PBMCs, taken around 3 weeks after the first yellow fever vaccination. The CDR3 loop is CASSQVLPGQGIQTQYF. The CDR3 bases are TGTGCCAGCAGCCAAGTCCTTCCGGGACAGGGGATTCAGACCCAGTACTTC.